One and the same sample provided the 28 T cell receptor beta chains below, sequenced in a study of blood T cell repertoires in COVID-19. The repertoire was sequenced with immunoSEQ multiplex PCR; TCRdb's copy has only in-frame clones and lacks some. The sample lists under 300,000 clones, around 82% occurring once. Source material: peripheral blood. The receptors derive from a woman aged 50 to 60 who had recovered from COVID-19.

V is TRBV19 and J is TRBJ1-5, with D perhaps matching TRBD1 (6 bases). CDR3 length: 13 amino acids. Trimming cost V 3 bases and J 7 bases, with 10 bases left between them. Germline CDR1 and CDR2: LNHDA and SQIVND (reference sequence). The CDR3 DNA reads as TGTGCCAGTAGTATCGGGGGGCGGCAGCCCCAGCATTTT. Its protein product is CASSIGGRQPQHF. Variable domain in full (rest from reference TRBV19 and TRBJ1-5): DGGITQSPKYLFRKEGQNVTLSCEQNLNHDAMYWYRQDPGQGLRLIYYSQIVNDFQKGDIAEGYSVSREKKESFPLTVTSAQKNPTAFYLCASSIGGRQPQHFGDGTRLSIL.

Only one count was recorded for this clone. The chain employs TRBV18 and TRBJ2-3; TRBD2 agrees at 16 bases. The trim removed 1 base at V and 1 base at J, leaving 5 bases unmatched. This CDR3 region has 19 residues. Germline V gene data show CDR1 as KGHSH and CDR2 as LQKENI. CDR3 protein: CASSPRGTSGGARTDTQYF. CDR3 coding DNA: TGTGCCAGCTCACCACGTGGGACTAGCGGGGGGGCTCGCACAGATACGCAGTATTTT.

V and J are TRBV29-1 and TRBJ2-1, with TRBD1 matching over 8 bases. Germline trimming cut 4 bases from V and 6 bases from J; bases unmatched to any gene: 11. This CDR3 is 15 amino acids long. Germline CDR1 reads SQVTM; CDR2 reads ANQGSEA. CDR3 sequence (DNA): TGCAGCGTTGTTCAGGGGGCGATTAGGGGCAATGAGCAGTTCTTC. Translation: CSVVQGAIRGNEQFF.

This sequence joins TRBV7-9 and TRBJ2-1; 7 bases map to TRBD2. The germline gives CDR1 SEHNR, CDR2 FQNEAQ (reference sequence). Germline trimming cut 3 bases from V and 3 bases from J; bases unmatched to any gene: 2. CDR3 length: 14 amino acids. The CDR3 region has the DNA TGTGCCAGCAGCTTGAGCGGGGTCTACAATGAGCAGTTCTTC. This sequence encodes CASSLSGVYNEQFF.

J is TRBJ2-1 and V is TRBV7-9, with 15 bases matching TRBD2. This CDR3 is built from 19 residues. Germline V gene data show CDR1 as SEHNR and CDR2 as FQNEAQ (reference sequence). With 5 bases clipped from V and 5 bases from J, the junction kept 13 bases outside the gene matches. The CDR3 protein is CASSLPGTSGGPEHNEQFF. The CDR3 DNA follows: TGTGCCAGCAGCCTCCCCGGGACTAGCGGGGGGCCGGAGCACAATGAGCAGTTCTTC. The complete variable domain, with remaining parts taken from reference TRBV7-9 and TRBJ2-1, reads DTGVSQNPRHKITKRGQNVTFRCDPISEHNRLYWYRQTLGQGPEFLTYFQNEAQLEKSRLLSDRFSAERPKGSFSTLEIQRTEQGDSAMYLCASSLPGTSGGPEHNEQFFGPGTRLTVL.

This clone was seen once. Distinct nucleotide sequences in the sample also encode this CDR3. The chain carries TRBV28 and TRBJ2-7; 8 positions agree with TRBD1. V lost 6 bases, J lost 1 base, and 2 bases stayed unmatched. The CDR3 sequence is 13 residues long. CDR1 is MDHEN and CDR2 is SYDVKM in the germline V gene. The CDR3 loop is CASSRQGSYEQYF. The CDR3 region has the DNA TGTGCCAGCAGCCGACAGGGGTCCTACGAGCAGTACTTC.

This clone was seen a few times. The gene calls are TRBV5-1 and TRBJ2-2; TRBD1 matches at 8 bases. The germline CDR1 and CDR2 sequences are SGHRS and YFSETQ. Unmatched junction bases numbered 7, after V lost 4 bases and J lost 2 bases. CDR3 length equals 16 residues. The CDR3 sequence is CASSPRTGTNTGELFF. CDR3 DNA: TGCGCCAGCAGCCCGAGGACAGGGACTAACACCGGGGAGCTGTTTTTT.

The rearrangement links TRBV18 to TRBJ1-1; D gene uncertain. CDR1 is KGHSH and CDR2 is LQKENI in the germline V gene. V lost 4 bases, J lost 8 bases, and 8 bases lay in between. The CDR3 has 11 amino acids. Written as DNA, the CDR3 is TGTGCCAGCTCACGTGGGCAGGAAGCTTTCTTT. Translated, it gives CASSRGQEAFF. Looking up the rest from reference TRBV18 and TRBJ1-1 gives the full variable domain: NAGVMQNPRHLVRRRGQEARLRCSPMKGHSHVYWYRQLPEEGLKFMVYLQKENIIDESGMPKERFSAEFPKEGPSILRIQQVVRGDSAAYFCASSRGQEAFFGQGTRLTVV.

The V gene is TRBV24-1, the J gene TRBJ2-7; 7 nucleotides line up with TRBD1. The V segment lost 10 bases and the J segment 3 bases; nucleotides outside the gene matches: 8. Germline CDR1 and CDR2: KGHDR and SFDVKD. The CDR3 runs to 13 residues. For the CDR3, the DNA is TGTGCCACAGTTTGGGGACAGATCTACGAGCAGTACTTC. Protein sequence: CATVWGQIYEQYF.

This clone has just one count. V usage is TRBV4-3 and J usage is TRBJ1-4; 7 nucleotides agree with TRBD1. CDR1 LGHNA and CDR2 YSLEER come from the germline V gene. The CDR3 spans 17 residues. With 4 bases clipped from V and 3 bases from J, the junction kept 11 bases outside the gene matches. The CDR3: CASSPSSRGTANEKLFF. CDR3 DNA: TGCGCCAGCAGCCCGTCAAGTCGAGGGACAGCTAATGAAAAACTGTTTTTT.

This chain connects TRBV7-8 to TRBJ1-4, with a possible D match to TRBD1 (6 bases). Trimming left V 1 base short and J 8 bases short, with 8 bases between. From germline, CDR1 is SGHVS and CDR2 FQNEAQ. The CDR3 sequence is 13 residues long. CDR3 DNA: TGTGCCAGCAGCTTAGGACAGGCGGAAAAACTGTTTTTT. Amino acids: CASSLGQAEKLFF.

The CDR3 reads CASGGVSSYEQYF. In nucleotides, the CDR3 is TGTGCCAGCGGGGGGGTAAGCTCCTACGAGCAGTACTTC. The V call is TRBV9, the J call TRBJ2-7; TRBD2 matches 7 bases. After removal of 7 bases from V and 0 bases from J, the junction contained 4 bases not matched to a gene. There are 13 residues in the CDR3. The V gene's germline CDR1 is SGDLS and CDR2 YYNGEE. The full variable domain, rest sourced from reference TRBV9 and TRBJ2-7, is DSGVTQTPKHLITATGQRVTLRCSPRSGDLSVYWYQQSLDQGLQFLIQYYNGEERAKGNILERFSAQQFPDLHSELNLSSLELGDSALYFCASGGVSSYEQYFGPGTRLTVT.

The chain carries TRBV2 and TRBJ2-3; the match to TRBD1 covers 7 bases. Per germline, CDR1 SNHLY and CDR2 FYNNEI. V lost 7 bases, J lost 5 bases, and 6 bases stayed unmatched. This CDR3 is built from 13 residues. Here the CDR3 DNA reads TGTGCCAGCAACACAGGGGATGGAGATACGCAGTATTTT. It yields the protein CASNTGDGDTQYF.

The chain employs TRBV6-6 and TRBJ1-5; 8 bases line up with TRBD1. This CDR3 has 14 amino acids. The germline V gene has CDR1 MNHNY and CDR2 SVGAGI (reference sequence). The V segment lost 6 bases and the J segment 2 bases; nucleotides outside the gene matches: 3. The CDR3 DNA follows: TGTGCCAGCAGAGTGACAGGGGGCAATCAGCCCCAGCATTTT. Protein: CASRVTGGNQPQHF.

The chain employs TRBV5-4 and TRBJ2-7, with 13 nucleotides matching TRBD2. CDR3 length: 15 amino acids. Germline assignment: CDR1 SGHNT and CDR2 YYREEE (reference sequence). With V trimmed by 4 bases and J by 5 bases, 6 bases remained unmatched. The CDR3 loop is CASSSGTSGVDEQYF. Written as DNA, the CDR3 is TGTGCCAGCAGCAGCGGGACTAGCGGGGTTGACGAGCAGTACTTC.

The chain couples TRBV27 to TRBJ1-3; D is unclear. The ends were cut back, 4 bases at V and 0 bases at J, with 10 bases in the middle. Germline V gives CDR1 MNHEY, CDR2 SMNVEV (reference sequence). The CDR3 is 15 amino acids. The CDR3: CASSSRLLSGNTIYF. The CDR3, as DNA: TGTGCCAGCAGTTCCCGACTGCTCTCTGGAAACACCATATATTTT.

The V and J genes are TRBV4-3 and TRBJ1-1; D unclear. The ends were cut back, 5 bases at V and 0 bases at J, with 10 bases in the middle. Germline V gives CDR1 LGHNA, CDR2 YSLEER. This CDR3 is 14 amino acids long. The CDR3 sequence: CASSKGLVNTEAFF. The CDR3 region has the DNA TGCGCCAGCAGCAAAGGGCTGGTGAACACTGAAGCTTTCTTT.

CDR3: CASSQNRVVTGNTIYF. CDR3 DNA sequence: TGTGCCAGCAGTCAAAACAGGGTCGTTACTGGAAACACCATATATTTT. The chain is built from TRBV27 and TRBJ1-3, with D perhaps matching TRBD1 (6 bases). V dropped 5 bases and J dropped 2 bases, with 16 bases sitting between them. This CDR3 has 16 amino acids. CDR1 MNHEY and CDR2 SMNVEV come from the germline V gene (reference sequence).

This chain links TRBV24-1 with TRBJ2-3; 14 nucleotides agree with TRBD2. There are 19 residues in the CDR3. The V gene's germline CDR1 is KGHDR and CDR2 SFDVKD. Trimming removed 0 bases from V and 1 base from J; junction bases left unmatched: 5. The DNA of the CDR3 is TGTGCCACCAGTGATTTGGGGACTAGCGGGAGAGGGGGCACAGATACGCAGTATTTT. Encoded protein: CATSDLGTSGRGGTDTQYF.

The J gene is TRBJ1-2, the V gene TRBV28; D is ambiguous. Trimming cost V 6 bases and J 6 bases, with 17 bases left between them. Germline CDR1 MDHEN, CDR2 SYDVKM. This CDR3 spans 14 amino acids. This chain's CDR3 is CASRRGGASHGYTF. The CDR3 DNA sequence: TGTGCCAGCAGGCGGGGAGGAGCATCTCATGGCTACACCTTC.

V gene TRBV2 combines with J gene TRBJ2-1, with D perhaps TRBD1 (5 bases). Trimming took 6 bases from V and 3 from J, leaving 9 bases between them. CDR3 length: 13 residues. In germline, CDR1 is SNHLY, CDR2 FYNNEI. The CDR3 coding sequence is TGTGCCAGCAGGCCAGGGATCTACAATGAGCAGTTCTTC. It codes for CASRPGIYNEQFF.

The sample holds one count of this clone. CDR3 loop: CASSSSPGQGLLGYTF. The CDR3 region has the DNA TGTGCCAGCAGTTCCTCCCCGGGACAGGGCCTTCTTGGCTACACCTTC. V gene TRBV7-2 combines with J gene TRBJ1-2; TRBD1 aligns across 9 bases. The V segment lost 6 bases and the J segment 7 bases; nucleotides outside the gene matches: 15. Germline V gene sequence: CDR1 SGHTA, CDR2 FQGNSA. The CDR3 has 16 residues.

The genes are TRBV4-2 and TRBJ2-7, with TRBD2 identical over 14 bases. Trimming took 0 bases from V and 7 from J; bases not matched to a gene: 2. CDR3 size: 15 residues. Germline V gene lookup returns CDR1 LGHNA and CDR2 YNFKEQ. This chain's CDR3 is CASSQDGLAGGEQYF. In DNA form, the CDR3 reads TGTGCCAGCAGCCAAGACGGACTAGCGGGGGGTGAGCAGTACTTC.

V and J are TRBV7-2 and TRBJ2-7; D not certain. V lost 1 base and J lost 3, with 7 bases in between. Germline lookup yields CDR1 SGHTA and CDR2 FQGNSA. The CDR3 consists of 13 residues. Written as DNA, the CDR3 is TGTGCCAGCAGCTTAGTTCCGGGCTACGAGCAGTACTTC. Translated: CASSLVPGYEQYF. Using reference TRBV7-2 and TRBJ2-7 for the parts outside the CDR3, the full variable domain is GAGVSQSPSNKVTEKGKDVELRCDPISGHTALYWYRQSLGQGLEFLIYFQGNSAPDKSGLPSDRFSAERTGGSVSTLTIQRTQQEDSAVYLCASSLVPGYEQYFGPGTRLTVT.

Only one count was recorded for this clone. The rearrangement joins TRBV5-1 to TRBJ1-1; TRBD1 is a possible D gene (6 bases). Trimming left V 4 bases short and J 3 bases short, with 19 bases between. From germline, CDR1 is SGHRS and CDR2 YFSETQ. The CDR3 loop spans 16 amino acids. In nucleotides, the CDR3 is TGCGCCAGCAGCCTAACAGGGAAGGGTGCGGACACTGAAGCTTTCTTT. As protein: CASSLTGKGADTEAFF.

This clone was picked up a small number of times. This chain links TRBV5-4 with TRBJ2-5; 11 bases match TRBD1. After removal of 3 bases from V and 3 bases from J, the junction contained 4 bases not matched to a gene. The CDR3 has 15 residues. The germline gives CDR1 SGHNT, CDR2 YYREEE (reference sequence). The CDR3 protein is CASSWTGGAKETQYF. The DNA of the CDR3 is TGTGCCAGCAGCTGGACAGGGGGCGCGAAAGAGACCCAGTACTTC.

The J gene is TRBJ2-7, the V gene TRBV15; 11 positions agree with TRBD2. CDR3 size: 16 residues. The V segment lost 5 bases and the J segment 5 bases; nucleotides outside the gene matches: 11. CDR1 and CDR2 (germline): LNHNV, YYDKDF (reference sequence). The CDR3 DNA follows: TGTGCCACCAGCGCCCGATTAGCGGGGGGGAGGGACGAGCAGTACTTC. Its protein product is CATSARLAGGRDEQYF.

This chain connects TRBV5-6 to TRBJ1-6; maybe TRBD1 (5 bases). Germline V gene data show CDR1 as SGHDT and CDR2 as YYEEEE. This CDR3 is built from 16 residues. The V end lost 0 bases, the J end lost 6 bases, and 13 bases lay between the germline ends. Written as DNA, the CDR3 is TGTGCCAGCAGCTTGGACAGGTCGGTCTTTAATTCACCCCTCCACTTT. Its translation: CASSLDRSVFNSPLHF. Together with reference TRBV5-6 and TRBJ1-6, the CDR3 gives the full variable domain: DAGVTQSPTHLIKTRGQQVTLRCSPKSGHDTVSWYQQALGQGPQFIFQYYEEEERQRGNFPDRFSGHQFPNYSSELNVNALLLGDSALYLCASSLDRSVFNSPLHFGNGTRLTVT.